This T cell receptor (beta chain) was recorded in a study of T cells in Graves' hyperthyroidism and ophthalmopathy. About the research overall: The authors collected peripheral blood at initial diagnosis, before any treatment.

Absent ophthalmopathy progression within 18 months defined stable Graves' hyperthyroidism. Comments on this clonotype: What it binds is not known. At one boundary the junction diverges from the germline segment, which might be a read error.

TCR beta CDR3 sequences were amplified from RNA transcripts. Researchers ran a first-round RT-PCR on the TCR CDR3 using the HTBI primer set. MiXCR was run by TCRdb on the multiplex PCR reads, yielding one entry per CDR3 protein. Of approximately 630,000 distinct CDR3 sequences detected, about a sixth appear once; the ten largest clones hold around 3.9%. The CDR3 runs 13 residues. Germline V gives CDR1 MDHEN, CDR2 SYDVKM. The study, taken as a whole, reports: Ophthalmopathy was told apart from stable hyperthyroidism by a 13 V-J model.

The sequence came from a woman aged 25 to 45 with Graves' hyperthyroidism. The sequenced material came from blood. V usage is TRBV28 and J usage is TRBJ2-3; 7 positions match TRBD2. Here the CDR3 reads CTSQRLATDTQCF. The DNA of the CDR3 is TGTACCAGCCAACGACTAGCCACAGATACGCAGTGTTTT.